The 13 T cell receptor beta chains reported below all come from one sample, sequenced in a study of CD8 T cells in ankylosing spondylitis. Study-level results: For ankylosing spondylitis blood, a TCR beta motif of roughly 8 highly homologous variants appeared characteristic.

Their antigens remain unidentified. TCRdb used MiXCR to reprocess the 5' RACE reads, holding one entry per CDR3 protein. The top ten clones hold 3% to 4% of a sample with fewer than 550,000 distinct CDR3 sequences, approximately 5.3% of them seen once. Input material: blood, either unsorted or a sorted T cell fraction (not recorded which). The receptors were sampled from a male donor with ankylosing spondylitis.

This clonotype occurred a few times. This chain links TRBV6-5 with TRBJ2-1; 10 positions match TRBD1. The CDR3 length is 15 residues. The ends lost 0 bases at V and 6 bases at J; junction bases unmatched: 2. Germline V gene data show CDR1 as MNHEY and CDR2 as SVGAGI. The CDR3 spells CASSYSGTGVNEQFF. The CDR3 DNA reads TGTGCCAGCAGTTACTCGGGGACAGGGGTCAATGAGCAGTTCTTC.

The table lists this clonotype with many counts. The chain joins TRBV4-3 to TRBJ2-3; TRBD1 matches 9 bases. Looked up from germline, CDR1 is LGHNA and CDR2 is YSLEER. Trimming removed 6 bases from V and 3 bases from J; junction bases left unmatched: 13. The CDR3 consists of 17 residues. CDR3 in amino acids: CASSFKTGTGRTDTQYF. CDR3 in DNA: TGCGCCAGCAGTTTCAAAACCGGGACAGGGAGGACAGATACGCAGTATTTT.

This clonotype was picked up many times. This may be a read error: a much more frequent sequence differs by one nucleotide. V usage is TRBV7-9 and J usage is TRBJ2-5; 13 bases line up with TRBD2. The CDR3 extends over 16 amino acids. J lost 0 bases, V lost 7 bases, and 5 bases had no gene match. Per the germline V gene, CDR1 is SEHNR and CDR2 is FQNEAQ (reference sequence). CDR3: CASTSGLAGYQETQYF. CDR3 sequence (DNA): TGTGCCAGCACCTCGGGACTAGCGGGGTACCAAGAGACCCAGTACTTC.

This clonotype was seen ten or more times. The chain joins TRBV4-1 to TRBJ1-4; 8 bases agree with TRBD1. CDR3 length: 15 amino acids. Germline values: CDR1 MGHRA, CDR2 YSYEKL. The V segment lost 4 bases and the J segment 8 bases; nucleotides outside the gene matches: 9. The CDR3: CASSPVGQGEEKLFF. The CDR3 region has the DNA TGCGCCAGCAGCCCAGTAGGACAGGGTGAAGAAAAACTGTTTTTT.

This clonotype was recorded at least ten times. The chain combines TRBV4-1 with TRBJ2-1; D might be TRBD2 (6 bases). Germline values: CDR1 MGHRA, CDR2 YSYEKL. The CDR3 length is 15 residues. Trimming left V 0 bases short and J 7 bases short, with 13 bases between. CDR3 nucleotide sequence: TGCGCCAGCAGCCAAGATCCAGATGGGGGGAATGAGCAGTTCTTC. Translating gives CASSQDPDGGNEQFF.

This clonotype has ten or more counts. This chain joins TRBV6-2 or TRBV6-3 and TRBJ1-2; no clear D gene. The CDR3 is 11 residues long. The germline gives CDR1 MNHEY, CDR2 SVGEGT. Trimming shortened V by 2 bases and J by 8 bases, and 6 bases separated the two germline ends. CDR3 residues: CASSYGSGYTF. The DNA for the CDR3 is TGTGCCAGCAGTTACGGGTCGGGCTACACCTTC.

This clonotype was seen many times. CDR3 in amino acids: CASSYNERRFTDTQYF. In nucleotides, the CDR3 is TGTGCCAGCAGTTACAACGAGCGGAGATTCACAGATACGCAGTATTTT. The chain uses TRBV6-5 and TRBJ2-3; D might be TRBD2 (5 bases). With 2 bases removed from V and 2 bases from J, the gap between germline ends came to 14 bases. Germline loops: CDR1 MNHEY, CDR2 SVGAGI. There are 16 residues in the CDR3.

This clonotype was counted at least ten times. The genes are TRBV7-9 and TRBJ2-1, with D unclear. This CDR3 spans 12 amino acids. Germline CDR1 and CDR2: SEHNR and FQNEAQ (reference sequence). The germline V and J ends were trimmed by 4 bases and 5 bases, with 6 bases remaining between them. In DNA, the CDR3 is TGTGCCAGCAGCTCCACTCACAATGAGCAGTTCTTC. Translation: CASSSTHNEQFF.

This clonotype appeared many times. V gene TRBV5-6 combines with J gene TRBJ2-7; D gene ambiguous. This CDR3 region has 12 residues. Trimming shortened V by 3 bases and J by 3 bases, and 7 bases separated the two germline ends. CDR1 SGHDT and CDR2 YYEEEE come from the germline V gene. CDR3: CASSSLLYEQYF. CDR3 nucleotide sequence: TGTGCCAGCAGCTCACTGCTCTACGAGCAGTACTTC.

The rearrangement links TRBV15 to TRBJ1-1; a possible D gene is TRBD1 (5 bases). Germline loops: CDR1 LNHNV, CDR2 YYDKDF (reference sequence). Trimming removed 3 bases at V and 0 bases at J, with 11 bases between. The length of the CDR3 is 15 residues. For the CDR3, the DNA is TGTGCCACCAGCAGGCCGGGGGTCCTGAACACTGAAGCTTTCTTT. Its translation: CATSRPGVLNTEAFF.

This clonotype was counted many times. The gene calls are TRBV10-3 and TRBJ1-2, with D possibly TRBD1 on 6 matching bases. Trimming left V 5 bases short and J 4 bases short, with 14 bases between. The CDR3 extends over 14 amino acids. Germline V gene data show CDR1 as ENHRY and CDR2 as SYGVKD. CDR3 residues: CAISLQGEAYGYTF. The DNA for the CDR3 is TGTGCCATCAGTCTACAGGGAGAGGCCTATGGCTACACCTTC.

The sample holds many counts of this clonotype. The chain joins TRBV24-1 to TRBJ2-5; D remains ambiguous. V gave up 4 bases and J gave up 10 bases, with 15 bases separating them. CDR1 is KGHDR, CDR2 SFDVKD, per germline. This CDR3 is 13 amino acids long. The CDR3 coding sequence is TGTGCCACCAGTGACCCCGATCTTGCGGACCAGTACTTC. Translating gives CATSDPDLADQYF.

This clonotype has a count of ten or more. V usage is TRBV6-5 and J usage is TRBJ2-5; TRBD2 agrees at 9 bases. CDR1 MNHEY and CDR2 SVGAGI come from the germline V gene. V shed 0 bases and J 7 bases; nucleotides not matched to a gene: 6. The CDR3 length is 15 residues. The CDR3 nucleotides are TGTGCCAGCAGTTACTCTGCGGGGGGGGGTGTGACCCAGTACTTC. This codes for CASSYSAGGGVTQYF.